The 5 T cell receptor beta chains below come from one sample, sequenced in a study of neurological immune-mediated disorders. TCRdb redid the calling of the 5' RACE reads with MiXCR, one entry per CDR3 protein. The sample shows around 20,000 distinct CDR3 sequences, roughly a quarter of them seen only once. Sequencing was carried out using PBMCs. The receptors originated from a man aged 45-60 years with HTLV-1-associated myelopathy (HAM/TSP).

This clonotype has only one observation. The chain joins TRBV18 to TRBJ2-3; D remains ambiguous. Germline values: CDR1 KGHSH, CDR2 LQKENI. The CDR3 loop spans 15 amino acids. Trimming shortened V by 0 bases and J by 5 bases, and 12 bases separated the two germline ends. DNA of the CDR3: TGTGCCAGCTCACCACCGGTGAATTGGGGAGATACGCAGTATTTT. Translation gives CASSPPVNWGDTQYF.

Comments on this clonotype: One junction end does not reproduce the germline sequence, and a read error may be involved. The J gene is TRBJ2-1, the V gene TRBV7-7; D unclear. The CDR3 consists of 13 residues. Germline V gives CDR1 SSHAT, CDR2 FNYEAQ (reference sequence). As DNA, the CDR3 is TGTGCTAGCAGCTTAGGACCATACAATGAGCAGTTCTTC. It specifies CASSLGPYNEQFF. Together with reference TRBV7-7 and TRBJ2-1, the CDR3 gives the full variable domain: GAGVSQSPRYKVTKRGQDVTLRCDPISSHATLYWYQQALGQGPEFLTYFNYEAQPDKSGLPSDRFSAERPEGSISTLTIQRTEQRDSAMYRCASSLGPYNEQFFGPGTRLTVL.

This clonotype occurred a few times. The V gene is TRBV12-3 or TRBV12-4, the J gene TRBJ2-6; a weak D match, TRBD2 (5 bases). Trimming left V 1 base short and J 3 bases short, with 7 bases between. This CDR3 has 15 residues. CDR3 residues: CASSLGERGANVLTF. The CDR3 region has the DNA TGTGCCAGCAGTTTAGGGGAGCGTGGGGCCAACGTCCTGACTTTC.

At least ten counts were recorded for this clonotype. The chain combines TRBV30 with TRBJ1-5, with a possible D match to TRBD1 (6 bases). The CDR3 has 14 residues. Germline-derived CDR1 and CDR2 are GTSNPN and SVGIG (reference sequence). V gave up 4 bases and J gave up 5 bases, with 15 bases separating them. CDR3 residues: CAWTGGGGHQPQHF. In nucleotides, the CDR3 is TGTGCCTGGACCGGGGGAGGGGGTCATCAGCCCCAGCATTTT.

The chain recombines TRBV20-1 with TRBJ1-5; D may be TRBD1 (6 bases). Germline V gene sequence: CDR1 DFQATT, CDR2 SNEGSKA (reference sequence). V lost 6 bases and J 8 bases, leaving 14 bases between the germline ends. This CDR3 comprises 12 residues. CDR3 protein: CSARRGSEPQHF. CDR3 DNA sequence: TGCAGTGCGAGAAGGGGGAGCGAGCCCCAGCATTTT.